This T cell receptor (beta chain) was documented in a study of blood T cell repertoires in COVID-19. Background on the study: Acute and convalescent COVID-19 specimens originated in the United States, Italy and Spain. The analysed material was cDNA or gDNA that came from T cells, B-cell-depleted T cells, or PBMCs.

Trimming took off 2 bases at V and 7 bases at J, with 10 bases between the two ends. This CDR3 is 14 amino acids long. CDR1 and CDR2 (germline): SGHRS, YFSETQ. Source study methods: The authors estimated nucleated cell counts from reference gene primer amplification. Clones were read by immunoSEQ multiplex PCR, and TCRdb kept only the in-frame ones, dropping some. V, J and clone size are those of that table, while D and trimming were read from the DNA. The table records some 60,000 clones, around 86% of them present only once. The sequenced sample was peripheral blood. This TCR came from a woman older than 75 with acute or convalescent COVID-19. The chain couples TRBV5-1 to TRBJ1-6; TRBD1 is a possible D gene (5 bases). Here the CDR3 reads CASSLDSGNSPLHF. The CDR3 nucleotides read TGCGCCAGCAGCTTAGACAGTGGGAATTCACCCCTCCACTTT.